This T cell receptor beta chain is drawn from a study of regulatory T cells in long-lasting Graves disease (dated by TCRdb to the early 2020s). With regard to the full study: Persistent Graves' disease meant more than 5 years of antithyroid drug treatment with TSH receptor autoantibodies that stayed positive. Persistent Graves' disease patients were compared with newly diagnosed Graves' disease patients by peripheral blood TCR sequencing and RNA sequencing. The study was conducted in China and was registered as a clinical trial. A total of about 33 samples underwent TCR sequencing, from roughly 13 patients with persistent Graves' disease and around 20 patients with newly diagnosed Graves' disease. Antithyroid drugs had been taken for approximately 9.5 years on average by persistent Graves' disease patients in the clinical cohort.

Libraries were built with multiplex PCR. Sequencing was performed on an Illumina HiSeq 4000. iRepertoire HTBI primers and Arm-PCR amplification of CDR3 regions were used to construct TCR beta libraries. PCR products were gel purified before sequencing. Per the source publication's procedure: Gene usage analysis of CDR3 amino acid clonotypes relied on the 60 to 65 TRBV and 14 TRBJ segments identified across samples. COPE and FqMerger were used to merge the filtered high-quality paired reads into contigs. BLAST was used to align contigs to IMGT TRBV, TRBD and TRBJ reference genes, and CDR3 was defined according to IMGT. Any clonotype with a frequency above 0.1% was counted as a highly expanded clone. Shannon entropy served as the measure of repertoire diversity, while the Gini coefficient captured V-J evenness. A clonotype found in more than one individual was treated as public. TCRdb reran the public reads through fastp at Q25 and MiXCR, keeping productive beta chains. Records with the same CDR3 protein are collapsed into one entry carrying the most frequent genes and DNA. Here the V and J calls rest on TCRdb's processing, not on the authors' analysis. The sample table lists roughly 500,000 distinct CDR3 sequences, about 20% of them with a count of one. The biggest ten clones account for about an eighth of the sample.

Broader findings and caveats from the paper: A larger number of public clonotypes was shared among persistent patients (more than 2,500) than among newly diagnosed patients (around 870). Compared with newly diagnosed patients, persistent Graves' disease patients had lower TCR Shannon entropy and fewer highly expanded clones, which suggests clonal expansion. Peripheral blood alone was examined, since thyroid tissue, which constituted the primary lesion, could not be accessed. Persistent disease showed preferential use of TRBV28, TRBJ1-2 and TRBJ2-5, whereas newly diagnosed disease favored TRBV20-1 and TRBJ2-1. Only the TCR beta chain was sequenced and analyzed. The authors acknowledged the small sample size as a limitation that may reduce accuracy.

The CDR3 goes from the cysteine to the phenylalanine over 14 residues. CDR3 DNA is the only sequence kept; it has 42 bases, read in frame from the first base. Trimming costs V 8 bases and J 4 bases, and their ends lie 14 bases apart. The germline V gene sets CDR1 to ENHRY and CDR2 to SYGVKD. The sample holds a few counts of this clonotype. Its antigen remains undetermined. Per-base quality was not reported, and no clone a single base away is much larger than it. The sample's time point label is to be understood as: persistent/refractory GD, antithyroid drugs over 5 years with positive TRAb. RNA was extracted from PBMCs in TRIzol for both TCR sequencing and RNA sequencing. Graves' disease was diagnosed according to American Thyroid Association guidelines. Patients were recruited from an endocrinology department in Xi'an, China. From each patient, around 9 milliliters of peripheral blood was collected into an EDTA anticoagulant tube. Ficoll Paque Plus density gradient separation was used to isolate PBMCs, and no further T cell sorting was performed. An Agilent 2100 Bioanalyzer and agarose gel were used to check RNA quality, while a NanoDrop 2000 measured RNA concentration.

Source: peripheral blood mononuclear cells (PBMCs), taken when the disease was refractory, from a patient treated with antithyroid drugs. The sequence was obtained from a female donor with Graves disease. The chain links TRBV10-3 with TRBJ2-2, and TRBD1 may be the D gene, going by 6 matching bases. CDR3 reads: CAIGKQGSTGELFF. The DNA sequence reads TGTGCCATCGGAAAACAGGGTAGCACCGGGGAGCTGTTTTTT.